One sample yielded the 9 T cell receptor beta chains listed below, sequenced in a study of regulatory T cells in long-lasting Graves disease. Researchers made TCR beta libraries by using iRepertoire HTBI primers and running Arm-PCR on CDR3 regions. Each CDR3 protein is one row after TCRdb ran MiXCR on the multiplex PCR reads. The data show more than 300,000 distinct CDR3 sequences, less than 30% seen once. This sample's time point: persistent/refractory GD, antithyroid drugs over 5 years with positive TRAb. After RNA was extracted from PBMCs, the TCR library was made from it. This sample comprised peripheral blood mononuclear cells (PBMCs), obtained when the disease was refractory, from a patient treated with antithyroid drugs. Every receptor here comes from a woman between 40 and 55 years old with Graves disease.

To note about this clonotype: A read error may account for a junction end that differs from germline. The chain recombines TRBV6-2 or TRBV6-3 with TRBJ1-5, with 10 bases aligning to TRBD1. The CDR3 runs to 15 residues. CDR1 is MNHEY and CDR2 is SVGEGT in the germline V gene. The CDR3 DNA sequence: TGTACCAGCAGGGACAGGGGCCAACGCAATCAGCCCCAGCATTTC. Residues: CTSRDRGQRNQPQHF.

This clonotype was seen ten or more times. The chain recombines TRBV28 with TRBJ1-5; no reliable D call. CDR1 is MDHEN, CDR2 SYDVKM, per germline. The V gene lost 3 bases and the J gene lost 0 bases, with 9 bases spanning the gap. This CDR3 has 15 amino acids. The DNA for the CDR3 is TGTGCCAGCAGTTTGTCGGGGTATAGCAATCAGCCCCAGCATTTT. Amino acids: CASSLSGYSNQPQHF.

CDR3 nucleotides: TGTGCCAGTAGTATTGGGCCTCAAATGGGCGAGCAGTACTTC. Protein product: CASSIGPQMGEQYF. The rearrangement joins TRBV19 to TRBJ2-7, with no clear D. This CDR3 is built from 14 residues. CDR1 is LNHDA, CDR2 SQIVND, per germline (reference sequence). The V end lost 3 bases, the J end lost 6 bases, and 15 bases lay between the germline ends.

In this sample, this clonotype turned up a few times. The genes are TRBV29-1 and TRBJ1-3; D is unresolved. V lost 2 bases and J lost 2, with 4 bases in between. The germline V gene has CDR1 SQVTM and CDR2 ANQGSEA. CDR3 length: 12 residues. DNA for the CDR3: TGCAGCGTTGAAACAACTGGAAACACCATATATTTT. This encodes CSVETTGNTIYF.

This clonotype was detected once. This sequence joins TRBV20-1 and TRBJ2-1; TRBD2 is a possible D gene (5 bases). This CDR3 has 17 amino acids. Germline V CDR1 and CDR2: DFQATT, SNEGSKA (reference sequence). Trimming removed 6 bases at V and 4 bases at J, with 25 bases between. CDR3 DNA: TGCAGTGCGCGAGGGCCTGGATCGTGGGAGAGGTACAATGAGCAGTTCTTC. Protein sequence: CSARGPGSWERYNEQFF.

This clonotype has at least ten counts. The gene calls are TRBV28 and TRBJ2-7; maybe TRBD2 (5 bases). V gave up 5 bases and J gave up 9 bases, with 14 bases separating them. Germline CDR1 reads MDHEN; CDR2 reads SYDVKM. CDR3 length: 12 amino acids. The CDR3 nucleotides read TGTGCCAGCAGTATCCCGGTGGGAGTGCAGTACTTC. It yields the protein CASSIPVGVQYF.

CDR3 in DNA: TGCGCCAGCAGCTTGGCCGTGACAGTCGGAGAGCAGTACTTC. Residues: CASSLAVTVGEQYF. The chain combines TRBV5-1 with TRBJ2-7; a weak D match, TRBD1 (5 bases). Germline loops: CDR1 SGHRS, CDR2 YFSETQ. Between the trimmed V and J ends, which lost 0 bases and 7 bases, there was a span of 14 bases. This CDR3 contains 14 residues.

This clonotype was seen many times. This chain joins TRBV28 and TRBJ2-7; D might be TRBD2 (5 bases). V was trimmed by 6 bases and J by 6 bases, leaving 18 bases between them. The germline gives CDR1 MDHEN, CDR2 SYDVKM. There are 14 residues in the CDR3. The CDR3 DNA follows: TGTGCCAGCAGGACCGGGGTCCCCCCTGGCGAGCAGTACTTC. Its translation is CASRTGVPPGEQYF.

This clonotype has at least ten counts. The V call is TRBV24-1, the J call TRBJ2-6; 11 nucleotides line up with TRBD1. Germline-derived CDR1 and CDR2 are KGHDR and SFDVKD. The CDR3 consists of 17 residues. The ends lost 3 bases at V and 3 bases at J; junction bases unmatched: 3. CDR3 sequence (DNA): TGTGCCACCAGTGATCGGGACAGGGGGTTTGGGGCCAACGTCCTGACTTTC. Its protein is CATSDRDRGFGANVLTF.